These 10 T cell receptor beta chains were sequenced from one sample in a study of blood T cell repertoires in COVID-19. Profiled with immunoSEQ multiplex PCR; TCRdb holds only in-frame clones, not every one. The table lists about 270,000 clones, roughly 86% of them singletons. The sample was peripheral blood. The origin of the receptors is a woman aged 80 or older with COVID-19, enrolled during active disease.

The V gene is TRBV5-1, the J gene TRBJ2-3; the match to TRBD1 covers 12 bases. J lost 5 bases, V lost 2 bases, and 6 bases had no gene match. This CDR3 has 16 residues. Germline CDR1 SGHRS, CDR2 YFSETQ. The CDR3, as DNA: TGCGCCAGCAGCTTACCGGGACAGGGGGCAGGAGATACGCAGTATTTT. Protein sequence: CASSLPGQGAGDTQYF.

The chain couples TRBV2 to TRBJ2-7, with 10 bases fitting TRBD1. Germline-derived CDR1 and CDR2 are SNHLY and FYNNEI. With 7 bases clipped from V and 2 bases from J, the junction kept 8 bases outside the gene matches. The CDR3 is made up of 15 amino acids. DNA for the CDR3: TGTGCCAGCACCCCGACAGGGGGCTCTACCTACGAGCAGTACTTC. Its protein is CASTPTGGSTYEQYF.

This chain links TRBV2 with TRBJ1-2, with TRBD1 identical over 8 bases. Germline V gene lookup returns CDR1 SNHLY and CDR2 FYNNEI. V gave up 6 bases and J gave up 0 bases; unmatched junction bases: 6. This CDR3 has 15 amino acids. CDR3: CASSRGQGANYGYTF. Written as DNA, the CDR3 is TGTGCCAGCAGCAGAGGACAGGGAGCTAACTATGGCTACACCTTC.

The J gene is TRBJ2-5, the V gene TRBV3-1 (or the pseudogene TRBV3-2), with 7 bases identical to TRBD2. Trimming at V came to 0 bases and at J to 4 bases, leaving 5 bases not matched to a gene. Per the germline V gene, CDR1 is LGHDT and CDR2 is YNNKEL (reference sequence). The CDR3 has 15 amino acids. The CDR3 is CASSQDLWGGETQYF. CDR3 coding DNA: TGTGCCAGCAGCCAAGATTTGTGGGGGGGAGAGACCCAGTACTTC.

V and J are TRBV7-9 and TRBJ1-2; a weak D match, TRBD1 (5 bases). Germline CDR1 and CDR2: SEHNR and FQNEAQ (reference sequence). The CDR3 runs 15 residues. V lost 5 bases and J lost 7, with 20 bases in between. DNA for the CDR3: TGTGCCAGCAGCCTTGGGACCACACCAGCGGGTGGCTACACCTTC. It yields the protein CASSLGTTPAGGYTF.

The rearrangement joins TRBV18 to TRBJ2-7; possible D gene TRBD1, 5 bases. The germline V and J ends were trimmed by 3 bases and 9 bases, with 12 bases remaining between them. This CDR3 contains 12 residues. Germline CDR1 is KGHSH and CDR2 is LQKENI. Here the CDR3 DNA reads TGTGCCAGCTCACCTGACAGTTTAGTGCAGTACGTC. Its protein product is CASSPDSLVQYV.

The chain joins TRBV6-4 to TRBJ2-2; tentative D call: TRBD2 (6 bases). This CDR3 contains 12 residues. V was trimmed by 6 bases and J by 6 bases, leaving 8 bases between them. CDR1 and CDR2 (germline): MRHNA, SNTAGT. CDR3 protein: CASRGGAGELFF. DNA for the CDR3: TGTGCCAGCAGGGGGGGTGCCGGGGAGCTGTTTTTT.

The rearrangement joins TRBV3-1 (or the pseudogene TRBV3-2) to TRBJ1-2, with D possibly being TRBD1 (5 bases). V lost 4 bases and J 0 bases, leaving 12 bases between the germline ends. The germline V gene has CDR1 LGHDT and CDR2 YNNKEL (reference sequence). The length of the CDR3 is 15 residues. The CDR3 DNA follows: TGTGCCAGCAGCCGCGGCCGGGGGACTAACTATGGCTACACCTTC. Its protein is CASSRGRGTNYGYTF.

The CDR3 DNA reads TGTGCCAGCAGCTTGGGTTCCTTAGCGGGGGGGAATGAGCAGTTCTTC. Its translation: CASSLGSLAGGNEQFF. V usage is TRBV5-8 and J usage is TRBJ2-1, with TRBD2 matching 11 bases. CDR1 is SGHTS, CDR2 YDEGEE, per germline. The CDR3 is made up of 16 amino acids. J was trimmed by 7 bases and V by 0 bases; bases with no gene match: 6.

The chain joins TRBV11-2 to TRBJ2-2, with TRBD1 as a possible D gene (6 bases). Looked up from germline, CDR1 is SGHAT and CDR2 is FQNNGV. V lost 3 bases to trimming and J lost 5 bases, with 13 bases between them. The CDR3 extends over 15 amino acids. The CDR3: CASSFAGEPTGELFF. The CDR3 nucleotides read TGTGCCAGCAGCTTTGCAGGGGAGCCTACCGGGGAGCTGTTTTTT.